This T cell receptor (beta chain) was obtained from a study of early T cells in non-severe SARS-CoV-2 infection. Study summary: Bulk RNA isolated from unsorted whole blood underwent sequencing; chains were not paired.

Germline CDR1 SQVTM, CDR2 ANQGSEA. Trimming took 8 bases from V and 6 from J, leaving 15 bases between them. This CDR3 spans 12 amino acids. As part of library construction, unique molecular identifiers were attached to individual cDNA molecules. One entry per CDR3 protein results from TCRdb running MiXCR on the 5' RACE reads. The table includes approximately 38,000 distinct CDR3 sequences, over 3.5% detected once. This clonotype was observed many times. Its antigen remains unidentified. The study, taken as a whole, reports: Sequences matched to VDJdb favored anti-spike CD8 responses, while private and CD4 specificities were missed.

The chain recombines TRBV29-1 with TRBJ2-3; D not resolved. The sample comprised whole blood. The sequence was collected from an adult who was a healthcare worker with PCR-confirmed SARS-CoV-2 infection or an uninfected control (not recorded which). CDR3 residues: CSYKGASDTQYF. CDR3 nucleotides: TGCAGCTACAAGGGTGCGTCTGATACGCAGTATTTT.